This TCR beta chain is from a study of blood T cell repertoires in COVID-19. Study as a whole: The United States, Italy and Spain were the sources of the acute and convalescent COVID-19 samples. PBMCs, B-cell-depleted T cells, or T cells provided the cDNA or gDNA that made up the material.

Original handling: The assay estimated nucleated cells by amplifying reference gene primers. Some clones are missing from TCRdb's copy, which holds only in-frame ones; the method was immunoSEQ multiplex PCR. The DNA was the basis for D and trimming; V, J and clone size are from that table. The sample yields about 50,000 clones, around 79% seen once. The germline V gene has CDR1 MDHEN and CDR2 SYDVKM. Trimming left V 7 bases short and J 1 base short, with 16 bases between. This CDR3 is 15 amino acids long. The genes are TRBV28 and TRBJ1-1; D perhaps matches TRBD1 (6 bases). The origin of this receptor is a man aged 70 or older with active or convalescent COVID-19. The sequenced material came from peripheral blood. The CDR3 DNA reads TGTGCCAGCATTCTGTCGGGGGGCCCGAACACTGAAGCTTTCTTT. It codes for CASILSGGPNTEAFF.